The clone carrying this T cell receptor beta chain has only a few counts. PCR was performed a second time for about 7 to 11 cycles using a sample-barcoded 5' primer and a J-beta primer mix. Per sample, CDR3-containing paired-end reads numbered at least 2.5 million. A single record per CDR3 protein comes from TCRdb applying MiXCR to the 5' RACE reads. Of more than 550,000 distinct CDR3 sequences in the sample, over 20% are singletons; the top ten hold about 22%. The data are from a study of blood T cells in healthy people across ages. Germline V gives CDR1 SNHLY, CDR2 FYNNEI. This CDR3 has 14 amino acids. Deletions cut 6 bases from V and 4 bases from J, with 16 bases between.

This TCR was sampled from a man between 65 and 79 years old in good health. Material: blood. V is TRBV2 and J is TRBJ2-7; D perhaps matches TRBD1 (5 bases). The CDR3 here is CASRVRLGRYEQYF. CDR3 coding DNA: TGTGCCAGCAGGGTCCGGCTGGGGCGGTACGAGCAGTACTTC. The full variable domain, with the rest looked up from reference TRBV2 and TRBJ2-7, is EPEVTQTPSHQVTQMGQEVILRCVPISNHLYFYWYRQILGQKVEFLVSFYNNEISEKSEIFDDQFSVERPDGSNFTLKIRSTKLEDSAMYFCASRVRLGRYEQYFGPGTRLTVT.